Presented here are 25 T cell receptor beta chains from one specimen sequenced in a study of shared clonotypes between healthy human individuals. Clones were sequenced by immunoSEQ multiplex PCR, and TCRdb holds only the in-frame ones, with some missing. The sample carries 650,000 to 700,000 clones, 80% to 95% recorded once. The sequenced material came from memory CD8+ T cells from PBMCs. The subset: CD45RO+ cells pooled with CCR7-negative TemRA cells. The receptors stem from a man between 18 and 35 years old in good health. Some clones in this sample may be carry-over from other donors' samples.

Comment on this clone: The sample contains more than one DNA sequence encoding this CDR3. V and J are TRBV27 and TRBJ2-7; D may be TRBD2 (6 bases). Germline-derived CDR1 and CDR2 are MNHEY and SMNVEV (reference sequence). V was shortened by 3 bases and J by 3 bases, with 9 bases between the two germline ends. This CDR3 has 13 amino acids. CDR3 DNA: TGTGCCAGCAGTTTTGGGGGGATCTACGAGCAGTACTTC. This sequence encodes CASSFGGIYEQYF.

This clone was counted a single time. V is TRBV5-4 and J is TRBJ2-7, with 7 bases that match TRBD1. The CDR3 contains 15 residues. Germline V lookup: CDR1 SGHNT, CDR2 YYREEE (reference sequence). The ends lost 2 bases at V and 0 bases at J; junction bases unmatched: 5. CDR3 nucleotides: TGTGCCAGCAGCTTCCCGGGACAGCCCTCCTACGAGCAGTACTTC. Translated, it gives CASSFPGQPSYEQYF. Full variable domain (outside the CDR3, taken from reference TRBV5-4 and TRBJ2-7): ETGVTQSPTHLIKTRGQQVTLRCSSQSGHNTVSWYQQALGQGPQFIFQYYREEENGRGNFPPRFSGLQFPNYSSELNVNALELDDSALYLCASSFPGQPSYEQYFGPGTRLTVT.

The genes are TRBV28 and TRBJ1-5; the match to TRBD1 covers 7 bases. The CDR3 runs 14 residues. Germline V gives CDR1 MDHEN, CDR2 SYDVKM. With V trimmed by 7 bases and J by 3 bases, 6 bases remained unmatched. The CDR3 region is CASTLRGANQPQHF. In nucleotides, the CDR3 is TGTGCCAGCACCCTCAGGGGGGCCAATCAGCCCCAGCATTTT.

The V gene is TRBV27, the J gene TRBJ2-3; D might be TRBD1 (7 bases). The CDR3 sequence is 14 residues long. The V end lost 0 bases, the J end lost 9 bases, and 13 bases lay between the germline ends. Germline assignment: CDR1 MNHEY and CDR2 SMNVEV (reference sequence). CDR3: CASSLSRGDVTQYF. The CDR3 DNA is TGTGCCAGCAGTTTATCCAGGGGGGACGTCACGCAGTATTTT.

The rearrangement uses TRBV7-9 and TRBJ2-7; 8 bases are shared with TRBD2. Unmatched junction bases numbered 17, after V lost 3 bases and J lost 4 bases. Germline assignment: CDR1 SEHNR and CDR2 FQNEAQ (reference sequence). The CDR3 covers 18 residues. As DNA, the CDR3 is TGTGCCAGCAGCTTGGGGTCGGTGTCGGCTAGCGGGTTGTACGAGCAGTACTTC. It translates to CASSLGSVSASGLYEQYF.

The chain uses TRBV15 and TRBJ1-3, with a possible D match to TRBD1 (6 bases). V was shortened by 1 base and J by 0 bases, with 7 bases between the two germline ends. Germline V gene lookup returns CDR1 LNHNV and CDR2 YYDKDF (reference sequence). The CDR3 length is 15 residues. The CDR3 DNA is TGTGCCACCAGCAGAGGGACAGTCTCTGGAAACACCATATATTTT. As protein: CATSRGTVSGNTIYF.

This clone was seen once. The rearrangement joins TRBV19 to TRBJ2-1; D not resolved. Per the germline V gene, CDR1 is LNHDA and CDR2 is SQIVND (reference sequence). Trimming removed 5 bases from V and 0 bases from J, with 5 bases in between. The CDR3 extends over 13 amino acids. The chain's CDR3 is CASSQPSYNEQFF. Written as DNA, the CDR3 is TGTGCCAGTAGTCAGCCCTCCTACAATGAGCAGTTCTTC.

The chain uses TRBV19 and TRBJ2-4; D tentatively fits TRBD1 or TRBD2 (5 bases each). Germline CDR1 LNHDA, CDR2 SQIVND (reference sequence). The CDR3 is made up of 15 amino acids. Trimming pared 5 bases from V and 7 bases from J, leaving 18 bases between. The CDR3 coding sequence is TGTGCCAGTAGTTCCGGGACCCTAGGCCGCAACATTCAGTACTTC. Translated, it gives CASSSGTLGRNIQYF.

The chain is built from TRBV7-9 and TRBJ2-7; TRBD2 agrees at 8 bases. J lost 2 bases, V lost 1 base, and 7 bases had no gene match. The CDR3 runs to 16 residues. From germline, CDR1 is SEHNR and CDR2 FQNEAQ (reference sequence). CDR3 DNA: TGTGCCAGCAGCTTAGAGAATAGCGGGACTCCCTACGAGCAGTACTTC. This translates into CASSLENSGTPYEQYF.

In DNA, the CDR3 is TGCGCCAGCAGTCCAGGTGCAGTAACTAATGAAAAACTGTTTTTT. Its translation: CASSPGAVTNEKLFF. V usage is TRBV10-1 and J usage is TRBJ1-4; D gene uncertain. This CDR3 is 15 amino acids long. Germline CDR1 and CDR2: WNHNN and SYGVQD (reference sequence). V was cut by 5 bases and J by 1 base, with 11 bases left in between.

This rearrangement joins TRBV6-5 to TRBJ1-1; D remains ambiguous. The CDR3 spans 13 residues. The V gene lost 6 bases and the J gene lost 5 bases, with 13 bases spanning the gap. CDR1 is MNHEY and CDR2 is SVGAGI in the germline V gene. CDR3 nucleotide sequence: TGTGCCAGCAGGCAGGTACAGTATACTGAAGCTTTCTTT. It translates to CASRQVQYTEAFF.

This sequence joins TRBV4-3 and TRBJ1-1, with D maybe TRBD1 (6 bases). Germline CDR1 and CDR2: LGHNA and YSLEER. The V gene lost 3 bases and the J gene lost 0 bases, with 14 bases spanning the gap. CDR3 length equals 16 residues. The CDR3 is CASSHVVRTVNTEAFF. The CDR3 nucleotides are TGCGCCAGCAGCCACGTCGTGAGGACAGTGAACACTGAAGCTTTCTTT.

The V gene is TRBV29-1, the J gene TRBJ2-7, with 7 bases matching TRBD1. Germline V CDR1 and CDR2: SQVTM, ANQGSEA. This CDR3 comprises 12 residues. V shed 6 bases and J 4 bases; nucleotides not matched to a gene: 6. CDR3 nucleotides: TGCAGCGTACGGGCAGGGGGTTACGAGCAGTACTTC. Residues: CSVRAGGYEQYF.

The rearrangement uses TRBV5-1 and TRBJ1-2; D is unresolved. Germline V lookup: CDR1 SGHRS, CDR2 YFSETQ. The CDR3 is made up of 12 amino acids. The germline V and J ends were trimmed by 1 base and 1 base, with 2 bases remaining between them. CDR3 in amino acids: CASSLRNYGYTF. As DNA, the CDR3 is TGCGCCAGCAGCTTGCGTAACTATGGCTACACCTTC.

This rearrangement joins TRBV27 to TRBJ2-7; 12 bases align to TRBD1. The length of the CDR3 is 16 residues. Germline-derived CDR1 and CDR2 are MNHEY and SMNVEV (reference sequence). Unmatched junction bases numbered 6, after V lost 0 bases and J lost 6 bases. CDR3 nucleotide sequence: TGTGCCAGCAGTTTATCCGTCGGGGACAGGGGGCGCGAGCAGTACTTC. Amino acids: CASSLSVGDRGREQYF.

This chain uses TRBV5-1 with TRBJ2-2, with 9 bases that match TRBD1. CDR1 is SGHRS and CDR2 is YFSETQ in the germline V gene. Trimming at V came to 4 bases and at J to 0 bases, leaving 7 bases not matched to a gene. CDR3 length equals 17 residues. CDR3 bases: TGCGCCAGCAGCCCCGAGGGACAGGGTGCGAACACCGGGGAGCTGTTTTTT. The encoded protein is CASSPEGQGANTGELFF.

The rearrangement uses TRBV30 and TRBJ1-1; D not resolved. This CDR3 is 10 amino acids long. CDR1 is GTSNPN, CDR2 SVGIG, per germline (reference sequence). The ends were cut back, 3 bases at V and 8 bases at J, with 7 bases in the middle. The CDR3 sequence: CAWRRREAFF. CDR3 nucleotide sequence: TGTGCCTGGAGGCGCAGAGAAGCTTTCTTT.

The rearrangement links TRBV5-4 to TRBJ2-3; D not resolved. There are 16 residues in the CDR3. The germline V and J ends were trimmed by 0 bases and 0 bases, with 11 bases remaining between them. Per the germline V gene, CDR1 is SGHNT and CDR2 is YYREEE (reference sequence). In DNA, the CDR3 is TGTGCCAGCAGCTTGGCAGTAATGGGGAGCACAGATACGCAGTATTTT. It encodes CASSLAVMGSTDTQYF.

The chain joins TRBV4-2 to TRBJ1-1; no firm D call. V was trimmed by 3 bases and J by 1 base, leaving 18 bases between them. The germline gives CDR1 LGHNA, CDR2 YNFKEQ. The CDR3 runs to 17 residues. The CDR3 region is CASSQSEELVGNTEAFF. DNA of the CDR3: TGTGCCAGCAGCCAGTCGGAGGAGTTGGTCGGGAACACTGAAGCTTTCTTT.

As regards this clone: The identical CDR3 is also encoded by other nucleotide sequences in the sample. This chain connects TRBV7-9 to TRBJ2-7, with TRBD2 matching over 15 bases. The V gene end was trimmed by 4 bases and the J gene end by 7 bases; junction bases not matched to a gene: 5. The germline V gene has CDR1 SEHNR and CDR2 FQNEAQ (reference sequence). The CDR3 is 15 amino acids. The CDR3 nucleotides read TGTGCCAGCAGCTCGGGACTAGCGGGAGGCCAAGAGCAGTACTTC. Translating it yields CASSSGLAGGQEQYF.

CDR3 sequence: CASSPKGTGFYEQYF. Written as DNA, the CDR3 is TGTGCCAGCAGTCCAAAAGGGACGGGGTTCTACGAGCAGTACTTC. The rearrangement uses TRBV2 and TRBJ2-7; D could derive from TRBD1 or TRBD2 (5 bases each). The CDR3 totals 15 residues. V dropped 5 bases and J dropped 3 bases, with 17 bases sitting between them. Germline V CDR1 and CDR2: SNHLY, FYNNEI.

This chain uses TRBV5-4 with TRBJ1-2; D not certain. Trimming pared 4 bases from V and 0 bases from J, leaving 16 bases between. Germline V lookup: CDR1 SGHNT, CDR2 YYREEE (reference sequence). This CDR3 spans 16 amino acids. The CDR3 loop is CASSPKVQLPNYGYTF. The CDR3 DNA reads TGTGCCAGCAGCCCGAAGGTCCAGCTTCCTAACTATGGCTACACCTTC.

The chain links TRBV29-1 to TRBJ1-1; 7 positions agree with TRBD1. V lost 7 bases and J lost 5; bases outside the gene matches: 16. The V gene's germline CDR1 is SQVTM and CDR2 ANQGSEA. CDR3 length equals 15 residues. CDR3 bases: TGCAGCGCCCTGGGACAGCCACCGGAGGGAACTGAAGCTTTCTTT. Protein product: CSALGQPPEGTEAFF.

About this clone: Since a much larger clone is just one base distant, this may be a read error. Other nucleotide sequences from this sample produce the same CDR3. The V and J genes are TRBV6-5 and TRBJ2-5; D is undetermined. CDR1 and CDR2 from the germline V gene are MNHEY and SVGAGI. The CDR3 totals 14 residues. The V end lost 0 bases, the J end lost 5 bases, and 10 bases lay between the germline ends. The CDR3, as DNA: TGTGCCAGCAGTTACTCCCCGGGTGGGGAGACCCAGTACTTC. The encoded protein is CASSYSPGGETQYF.

This clone was picked up a small number of times. The V gene is TRBV6-4, the J gene TRBJ2-2; 8 nucleotides agree with TRBD1. The CDR3 runs 16 residues. Germline CDR1 MRHNA, CDR2 SNTAGT. V lost 2 bases and J lost 1; bases outside the gene matches: 3. The CDR3: CASSDGGTGNTGELFF. The DNA of the CDR3 is TGTGCCAGCAGTGACGGAGGGACAGGGAACACCGGGGAGCTGTTTTTT.